The clone carrying this T cell receptor beta chain was observed many times. TCR beta CDR3 sequences were amplified from RNA transcripts. The TCR CDR3 was amplified in a first-round RT-PCR using the HTBI primer set. One entry per CDR3 protein, called by TCRdb with MiXCR from the multiplex PCR reads. The table shows hundreds of thousands of distinct CDR3 sequences, with around a quarter occurring only once. V was pared by 2 bases and J by 8 bases, with 19 bases between. CDR3 length: 16 residues. Looked up from germline, CDR1 is SGHRS and CDR2 is YFSETQ. This entry is derived from a study of T cells in Graves' hyperthyroidism and ophthalmopathy.

This sequence was found in a woman aged 30 to 39 with Graves' ophthalmopathy. The chain employs TRBV5-1 and TRBJ2-2, with unresolved D. Sequenced sample: blood. The CDR3 reads CASSLADTVFRGELFF. CDR3 nucleotides: TGCGCCAGCAGCTTAGCAGACACCGTTTTTCGTGGGGAGCTGTTTTTT.